This T cell receptor beta chain appears in the sequencing data of a study of T cells in tuberculosis. Trimming at V came to 0 bases and at J to 7 bases, leaving 4 bases not matched to a gene. CDR1 and CDR2 (germline): LGHNA, YSLEER. The CDR3 loop spans 16 amino acids. By proportion, this clone is medium-sized. TCR-alpha and TCR-beta chains were sequenced unpaired. The method was immunoSEQ multiplex PCR; TCRdb's version includes in-frame clones alone and lacks a portion of them. The repertoire holds approximately 88,000 clones, with roughly 93% as singletons. After thawing and overnight rest, PBMC were stained with GMM-loaded CD1B tetramer, viability dye and anti-CD3 for sorting. CD1B tetramers were loaded with Rhodococcus equi-derived C32 glucose monomycolate.

The chain uses TRBV4-3 and TRBJ2-1; the match to TRBD2 covers 12 bases. Sequencing was performed on CD1b-GMM tetramer-negative cells sorted from PBMCs. The source is an adult woman with latent tuberculosis. CDR3 nucleotide sequence: TGCGCCAGCAGCCAAGATCGACTAGCGGGGGTGAATGAGCAGTTCTTC. Amino acids: CASSQDRLAGVNEQFF.